The 23 T cell receptor beta chains presented below share a single source sample, sequenced in a study of chemoradiotherapy in HPV16-positive cancers. Method: immunoSEQ multiplex PCR; TCRdb's copy keeps in-frame clones and lacks some. The table lists approximately 2,100 clones, around 88% of them singletons, with 22% in the top ten. The specimen was tumor tissue, collected from a patient who underwent chemoradiotherapy. The receptor set was obtained from a human donor with HPV-associated anogenital cancer.

The genes are TRBV5-1 and TRBJ1-3; no definite D call. V lost 3 bases to trimming and J lost 0 bases, with 10 bases between them. The CDR3 is made up of 15 amino acids. Germline-derived CDR1 and CDR2 are SGHRS and YFSETQ. The CDR3 protein is CASSSDGYSGNTIYF. Here the CDR3 DNA reads TGCGCCAGCAGCTCCGATGGCTACTCTGGAAACACCATATATTTT.

The genes are TRBV6-1 and TRBJ1-1; D not resolved. The CDR3 has 14 amino acids. Per the germline V gene, CDR1 is MNHNS and CDR2 is SASEGT. V lost 0 bases and J 3 bases, leaving 8 bases between the germline ends. The CDR3 DNA reads TGTGCCAGCAGTGAAGCAGGGCGGTACACTGAAGCTTTCTTT. Translating gives CASSEAGRYTEAFF.

J is TRBJ1-5 and V is TRBV2, with D uncertain. V was trimmed by 7 bases and J by 2 bases, leaving 12 bases between them. The germline V gene encodes CDR1 SNHLY and CDR2 FYNNEI. The length of the CDR3 is 14 residues. The CDR3 bases are TGTGCCAGCACCCAGGAGGGCCGCAATCAGCCCCAGCATTTT. Its translation is CASTQEGRNQPQHF.

The CDR3, as DNA: TGTGCCAGTAGTATAACGGAGACAGTTAATTCACCCCTCCACTTT. Translation: CASSITETVNSPLHF. The V and J genes are TRBV19 and TRBJ1-6, with D tentatively TRBD1 (5 bases). This CDR3 is built from 15 residues. V lost 2 bases and J 6 bases, leaving 11 bases between the germline ends. The V gene's germline CDR1 is LNHDA and CDR2 SQIVND (reference sequence).

The chain couples TRBV18 to TRBJ2-5; D is possibly TRBD1 (6 bases). CDR1 is KGHSH, CDR2 LQKENI, per germline. The V and J ends lost 4 bases and 5 bases respectively, with 11 bases between them. There are 13 residues in the CDR3. CDR3 residues: CASSQNRDETQYF. As DNA, the CDR3 is TGTGCCAGCTCACAAAACAGGGACGAGACCCAGTACTTC. The whole variable domain, filled in from reference TRBV18 and TRBJ2-5, reads NAGVMQNPRHLVRRRGQEARLRCSPMKGHSHVYWYRQLPEEGLKFMVYLQKENIIDESGMPKERFSAEFPKEGPSILRIQQVVRGDSAAYFCASSQNRDETQYFGPGTRLLVL.

The chain combines TRBV30 with TRBJ2-2; tentatively, D is TRBD2 (6 bases). Trimming left V 0 bases short and J 5 bases short, with 7 bases between. The germline V gene encodes CDR1 GTSNPN and CDR2 SVGIG (reference sequence). The length of the CDR3 is 13 residues. CDR3 coding DNA: TGTGCCTGGAGTGTGGGGGGTACCGGGGAGCTGTTTTTT. Translated: CAWSVGGTGELFF.

This rearrangement joins TRBV11-2 to TRBJ2-3; 10 positions agree with TRBD2. There are 16 residues in the CDR3. Germline V CDR1 and CDR2: SGHAT, FQNNGV. Trimming took 4 bases from V and 0 from J; bases not matched to a gene: 4. The CDR3 DNA follows: TGTGCCAGCAGCTCGATTAGCGGGGGGAGCACAGATACGCAGTATTTT. Its protein product is CASSSISGGSTDTQYF.

This clone is large in the sample. The V and J genes are TRBV5-5 and TRBJ2-7; D is unclear. Germline assignment: CDR1 SGHKS and CDR2 YYEKEE (reference sequence). This CDR3 has 13 residues. V was clipped by 2 bases and J by 0 bases, with 6 bases between them. The CDR3 DNA is TGTGCCAGCAGCTTTAGATACTCCTACGAGCAGTACTTC. Its translation is CASSFRYSYEQYF.

The rearrangement uses TRBV11-3 and TRBJ2-1, with TRBD2 matching over 8 bases. The CDR3 runs to 15 residues. Per germline, CDR1 SGHNT and CDR2 YENEEA. V was clipped by 5 bases and J by 1 base; unmatched bases: 4. In DNA, the CDR3 is TGTGCCAGCAGCACGGGACTAGTTTCCTACAATGAGCAGTTCTTC. This encodes CASSTGLVSYNEQFF. Combining the CDR3 with reference TRBV11-3 and TRBJ2-1 gives the whole variable domain EAGVVQSPRYKIIEKKQPVAFWCNPISGHNTLYWYLQNLGQGPELLIRYENEEAVDDSQLPKDRFSAERLKGVDSTLKIQPAELGDSAVYLCASSTGLVSYNEQFFGPGTRLTVL.

The V gene is TRBV11-2, the J gene TRBJ1-1; D is uncertain. The V gene's germline CDR1 is SGHAT and CDR2 FQNNGV. CDR3 length: 14 amino acids. The ends were cut back, 1 base at V and 1 base at J, with 7 bases in the middle. The DNA for the CDR3 is TGTGCCAGCAGCTTAGGACAAAAGAACACTGAAGCTTTCTTT. It codes for CASSLGQKNTEAFF.

In this sample, this clone turned up once. The chain couples TRBV9 to TRBJ2-1; 15 bases align to TRBD2. Germline loops: CDR1 SGDLS, CDR2 YYNGEE. The V segment lost 0 bases and the J segment 8 bases; nucleotides outside the gene matches: 9. The CDR3 totals 18 residues. CDR3 nucleotides: TGTGCCAGCAGCGTAGAACCCGGACTAGCGGGGGGGCGGTATGAGCAGTTCTTC. Its protein product is CASSVEPGLAGGRYEQFF.

The V call is TRBV9, the J call TRBJ2-5; D call uncertain. With 1 base removed from V and 4 bases from J, the gap between germline ends came to 11 bases. This CDR3 has 14 amino acids. Germline V gene sequence: CDR1 SGDLS, CDR2 YYNGEE. CDR3 sequence: CASSVLTDRETQYF. In DNA form, the CDR3 reads TGTGCCAGCAGCGTACTAACAGACCGAGAGACCCAGTACTTC.

V and J are TRBV29-1 and TRBJ1-3; D possibly corresponds to TRBD1 (5 bases). The V end lost 1 base, the J end lost 4 bases, and 8 bases lay between the germline ends. Germline loops: CDR1 SQVTM, CDR2 ANQGSEA. CDR3 size: 13 residues. CDR3 sequence: CSVEVGRGNTIYF. CDR3 DNA: TGCAGCGTTGAAGTGGGACGGGGAAACACCATATATTTT. Full variable domain (missing parts from reference TRBV29-1 and TRBJ1-3): SAVISQKPSRDICQRGTSLTIQCQVDSQVTMMFWYRQQPGQSLTLIATANQGSEATYESGFVIDKFPISRPNLTFSTLTVSNMSPEDSSIYLCSVEVGRGNTIYFGEGSWLTVV.

The V call is TRBV11-3, the J call TRBJ2-3; 9 nucleotides match TRBD2. There are 14 residues in the CDR3. The J segment lost 5 bases and the V segment lost 3 bases, leaving 3 bases of the junction unmatched. CDR1 is SGHNT and CDR2 is YENEEA in the germline V gene. In DNA, the CDR3 is TGTGCCAGCAGCTTGGGACTAGCAGAAGATACGCAGTATTTT. Translating gives CASSLGLAEDTQYF.

V usage is TRBV28 and J usage is TRBJ2-7, with 7 bases aligning to TRBD2. The J segment lost 2 bases and the V segment lost 4 bases, leaving 8 bases of the junction unmatched. The CDR3 spans 15 residues. Germline CDR1 reads MDHEN; CDR2 reads SYDVKM. The CDR3 is CASSSLRGGAYEQYF. CDR3 DNA sequence: TGTGCCAGCAGTTCCCTCCGGGGAGGGGCCTACGAGCAGTACTTC.

The J gene is TRBJ2-3, the V gene TRBV2, with TRBD2 matching 9 bases. V gave up 6 bases and J gave up 3 bases; unmatched junction bases: 10. Germline V CDR1 and CDR2: SNHLY, FYNNEI. The length of the CDR3 is 16 residues. This CDR3 is CASSPLAGVRTDTQYF. CDR3 coding DNA: TGTGCCAGCAGCCCACTAGCGGGCGTTCGTACAGATACGCAGTATTTT.

This clone was found once. This chain connects TRBV2 to TRBJ2-1, with no clear D. Trimming took 2 bases from V and 0 from J, leaving 8 bases between them. The V gene's germline CDR1 is SNHLY and CDR2 FYNNEI. The CDR3 consists of 15 residues. Here the CDR3 reads CASSERSDSYNEQFF. For the CDR3, the DNA is TGTGCCAGCAGTGAAAGGAGCGACTCCTACAATGAGCAGTTCTTC. Using reference TRBV2 and TRBJ2-1 for the parts outside the CDR3, the full variable domain is EPEVTQTPSHQVTQMGQEVILRCVPISNHLYFYWYRQILGQKVEFLVSFYNNEISEKSEIFDDQFSVERPDGSNFTLKIRSTKLEDSAMYFCASSERSDSYNEQFFGPGTRLTVL.

The chain joins TRBV9 to TRBJ1-2; D possibly corresponds to TRBD1 (5 bases). Per germline, CDR1 SGDLS and CDR2 YYNGEE. V was trimmed by 0 bases and J by 4 bases, leaving 13 bases between them. This CDR3 is built from 15 residues. The CDR3 loop reads CASSVGGTFTYGYTF. The DNA of the CDR3 is TGTGCCAGCAGCGTAGGGGGGACCTTCACCTATGGCTACACCTTC.

The chain combines TRBV5-5 with TRBJ2-3; no firm D call. Germline-derived CDR1 and CDR2 are SGHKS and YYEKEE (reference sequence). V was pared by 6 bases and J by 0 bases, with 14 bases between. This CDR3 has 15 residues. This CDR3 is CASTAQLLSTDTQYF. CDR3 coding DNA: TGTGCCAGCACCGCACAGCTTTTAAGCACAGATACGCAGTATTTT.

The rearrangement joins TRBV6-5 to TRBJ1-2; 8 bases map to TRBD1. The V and J ends lost 0 bases and 8 bases, in that order; junction bases with no gene match: 8. The CDR3 runs to 15 residues. Germline V gene sequence: CDR1 MNHEY, CDR2 SVGAGI. In DNA form, the CDR3 reads TGTGCCAGCAGTTACTCGAGACAGGGGCATATGGGCTACACCTTC. It specifies CASSYSRQGHMGYTF.

This chain joins TRBV27 and TRBJ2-2; no reliable D call. The germline V gene has CDR1 MNHEY and CDR2 SMNVEV (reference sequence). The CDR3 covers 12 residues. Trimming pared 3 bases from V and 3 bases from J, leaving 2 bases between. The CDR3 DNA reads as TGTGCCAGCAGTTTCGACACCGGGGAGCTGTTTTTT. Translation: CASSFDTGELFF.

Note on this clone: At one end, the junction sequence differs from germline, possibly due to a read error. The chain links TRBV30 to TRBJ1-1, with D maybe TRBD1 (6 bases). CDR3 size: 13 residues. The germline V gene has CDR1 GTSNPN and CDR2 SVGIG (reference sequence). The CDR3 is CAWSATHTGLGGF. The CDR3 nucleotides read TGTGCCTGGAGTGCTACACACACAGGGCTTGGTGGCTTT.

This clone was picked up one time. The J gene is TRBJ2-7, the V gene TRBV9; 9 bases fit TRBD2. The CDR3 length is 14 residues. The V gene's germline CDR1 is SGDLS and CDR2 YYNGEE. The junction had 3 bases not matched to a gene; V was cut back by 2 bases and J by 3 bases. The chain's CDR3 is CASSVQTSGYEQYF. In nucleotides, the CDR3 is TGTGCCAGCAGCGTTCAGACTAGCGGCTACGAGCAGTACTTC.